This is a list of T cell receptor beta chains from one sample in a study of blood T cells in healthy people across ages. Each CDR3 protein gets one entry after TCRdb re-called the 5' RACE reads with MiXCR. The sample holds about a million distinct CDR3 sequences, about 44% seen once. Sequenced material: blood. Receptors were obtained from a man aged 25-45 years in good health. CDR3s include the opening cysteine and the closing phenylalanine or tryptophan. The D gene is left open where the match is weak. The size field is filled for only some rows; it gives once, few, many or a size class.

J: TRBJ2-3; size: NA; D: NA; V: TRBV7-2; DNA: TGTGCCAGCAGCTTAAGGAGGCCTACGCAGTATTTT; CDR3: CASSLRRPTQYF
J: TRBJ1-5; size: few; D: TRBD1; V: TRBV12-3/TRBV12-4; DNA: TGTGCCAGCAGCCGCAGGGGGGATAGCAATCAGCCCCAGCATTTT; CDR3: CASSRRGDSNQPQHF
J: TRBJ2-1; size: NA; D: NA; V: TRBV27; DNA: TGTGCCAGCAGTTTAGCCTCGCCCAATGAGCAGTTCTTC; CDR3: CASSLASPNEQFF
J: TRBJ2-2; size: NA; D: NA; V: TRBV9; DNA: TGTGCCAGCAGCGTAGGACACACCGGGGAGCTGTTTTTT; CDR3: CASSVGHTGELFF
J: TRBJ2-7; size: NA; D: NA; V: TRBV4-1; DNA: TGCGCCAGCAGCCAAGGCTACAGTCGTTCCTACGAGCAGTACTTC; CDR3: CASSQGYSRSYEQYF
J: TRBJ2-3; size: many; D: NA; V: TRBV9; DNA: TGTGCCAGCAGCCCGGGCTCAGATACGCAGTATTTT; CDR3: CASSPGSDTQYF
J: TRBJ2-5; size: NA; D: TRBD2; V: TRBV30; DNA: TGTGCCCGGGGAGATCTAGCGGGGGGCCTTCAGTACTTC; CDR3: CARGDLAGGLQYF
J: TRBJ2-1; size: NA; D: NA; V: TRBV7-3; DNA: TGTGCCAGCAGCTCCCGAAGGGGCCTCTACAATGAGCAGTTCTTC; CDR3: CASSSRRGLYNEQFF
J: TRBJ2-3; size: few; D: TRBD2; V: TRBV20-1; DNA: TGCAGTGCCAGACGTCTCCTAGCGGGAGGCACAGATACGCAGTATTTT; CDR3: CSARRLLAGGTDTQYF
J: TRBJ2-1; size: NA; D: NA; V: TRBV3-1; DNA: TGTACCAGCAGCCAAGCGGAGGTTATAATCTACAATGAGCAGTTCTTC; CDR3: CTSSQAEVIIYNEQFF
J: TRBJ2-2; size: NA; D: NA; V: TRBV27; DNA: TGTGCCAGCAGTGACTTGCTCAGGGAGCTGTTTTTT; CDR3: CASSDLLRELFF
J: TRBJ1-5; size: NA; D: NA; V: TRBV15; DNA: TGTGCCACCAGCCCTGGAGGGGGATCCAATCAGCCCCAGCATTTT; CDR3: CATSPGGGSNQPQHF
J: TRBJ1-3; size: NA; D: NA; V: TRBV28; DNA: TGTGCCAGCTCCGGCGGGGCTTCTGGAAACACCATATATTTT; CDR3: CASSGGASGNTIYF
J: TRBJ2-4; size: NA; D: NA; V: TRBV7-8; DNA: TGTGCCAGCAGCTTAGATAACAGGGTCCGGGAGCAGTACTTC; CDR3: CASSLDNRVREQYF
J: TRBJ2-5; size: NA; D: TRBD2; V: TRBV4-1; DNA: TGCGCCAGCAGCCAAGAAGGAGCGGGGGTCCTTGATGAGCAGTACTTC; CDR3: CASSQEGAGVLDEQYF
J: TRBJ2-3; size: few; D: TRBD1; V: TRBV5-1; DNA: TGCGCCAGCAGCCCTATCCGGACAGGGGGCACAGATACGCAGTATTTT; CDR3: CASSPIRTGGTDTQYF
J: TRBJ1-2; size: NA; D: TRBD1; V: TRBV12-3/TRBV12-4; DNA: TGTGCCAGCAGTGGGCGACAGGGAAATAACTATGGCTACACCTTC; CDR3: CASSGRQGNNYGYTF
J: TRBJ2-1; size: NA; D: NA; V: TRBV20-1; DNA: TGCAGTGCTAGGCCTCTAGGTGAGAGCCACAATGAGCAGTTCTTC; CDR3: CSARPLGESHNEQFF
J: TRBJ1-4; size: NA; D: TRBD1; V: TRBV29-1; DNA: TGCAGCGTTGAAACAGGGACAGGGGGCAAACTGTTTTTT; CDR3: CSVETGTGGKLFF
J: TRBJ1-1; size: few; D: NA; V: TRBV4-1; DNA: TGCGCCAGCAGCCAACCCCTGGGACGCCCGAACACTGAAGCTTTCTTT; CDR3: CASSQPLGRPNTEAFF
J: TRBJ2-1; size: NA; D: TRBD2; V: TRBV10-3; DNA: TGTGCCATCAGTGGACTAGCGGGGGGCTACAATGAGCAGTTCTTC; CDR3: CAISGLAGGYNEQFF
J: TRBJ1-2; size: few; D: TRBD1; V: TRBV28; DNA: TGTGCCAGCAGTCTCCGCACTCGGGACAGGGTTGGGGGCTACACCTTC; CDR3: CASSLRTRDRVGGYTF
J: TRBJ1-4; size: few; D: TRBD1; V: TRBV4-2; DNA: TGTGCCAGCAGCCCCCGCTTGGGACAGGGGGAGGAAAAACTGTTTTTT; CDR3: CASSPRLGQGEEKLFF
J: TRBJ2-1; size: NA; D: TRBD2; V: TRBV20-1; DNA: TGCAGTGCCGAAAGACCCAGCGGGAGTAAAAATGAGCAGTTCTTC; CDR3: CSAERPSGSKNEQFF
J: TRBJ2-5; size: NA; D: TRBD2; V: TRBV30; DNA: TGTGCCTGGAGTGTGGTAGCGGGGGGGCTGGAGACCCAGTACTTC; CDR3: CAWSVVAGGLETQYF
J: TRBJ2-7; size: NA; D: NA; V: TRBV3-1; DNA: TGTGCCAGCAGCCCCCCTCATGACAGGTACGAGCAGTACTTC; CDR3: CASSPPHDRYEQYF
J: TRBJ1-2; size: NA; D: NA; V: TRBV28; DNA: TGTGCCAGCAGTTCCCGACGGCGAGGGTACACCTTC; CDR3: CASSSRRRGYTF
J: TRBJ2-5; size: NA; D: TRBD1; V: TRBV7-2; DNA: TGTGCCAGCAGCTTAGGGACAGGGGAACAGACCCAGTACTTC; CDR3: CASSLGTGEQTQYF